This T cell receptor beta chain is drawn from a study of blood T cell repertoires in COVID-19. The overall study: The United States, Italy and Spain were the sources of the acute and convalescent COVID-19 samples. The analysed material was cDNA or gDNA that came from T cells, B-cell-depleted T cells, or PBMCs.

The CDR3 spans 13 residues. The V and J ends lost 5 bases and 6 bases respectively, with 14 bases between them. Study processing details: Cell counts per sample came from amplifying reference gene primers. Method: immunoSEQ multiplex PCR; TCRdb's copy keeps in-frame clones and lacks some. The V and J calls and clone size were taken over from that table, and D and trimming were inferred from the DNA. Of about 94,000 clones listed, roughly 80% were seen once; the top ten hold roughly 6.3%. The sequencing input was peripheral blood. The chain joins TRBV12-3 or TRBV12-4 to TRBJ2-7, with D perhaps matching TRBD2 (5 bases). The clonotype was recovered from a man in his fifties or sixties with acute or convalescent COVID-19. Written as DNA, the CDR3 is TGTGCCAGCAGTGAGATAGAGGGATCCGAGCAGTACTTC. Translated, it gives CASSEIEGSEQYF.